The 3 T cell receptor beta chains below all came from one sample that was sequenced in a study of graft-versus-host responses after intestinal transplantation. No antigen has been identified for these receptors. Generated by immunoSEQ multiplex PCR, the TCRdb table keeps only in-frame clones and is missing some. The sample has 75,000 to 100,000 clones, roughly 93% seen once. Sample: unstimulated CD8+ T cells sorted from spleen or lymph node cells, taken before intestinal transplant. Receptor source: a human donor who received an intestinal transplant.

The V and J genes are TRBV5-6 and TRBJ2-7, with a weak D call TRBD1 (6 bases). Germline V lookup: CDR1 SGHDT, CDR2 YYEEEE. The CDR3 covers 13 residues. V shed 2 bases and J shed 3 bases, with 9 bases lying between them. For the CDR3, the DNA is TGTGCCAGCAGCTTCAAACAGGGCTACGAGCAGTACTTC. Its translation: CASSFKQGYEQYF.

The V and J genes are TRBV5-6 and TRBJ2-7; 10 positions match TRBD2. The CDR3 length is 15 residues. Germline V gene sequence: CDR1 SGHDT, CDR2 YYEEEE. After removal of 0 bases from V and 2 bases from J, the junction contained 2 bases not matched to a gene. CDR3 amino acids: CASSLDLAGAYEQYF. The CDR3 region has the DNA TGTGCCAGCAGCTTGGACCTAGCGGGAGCCTACGAGCAGTACTTC. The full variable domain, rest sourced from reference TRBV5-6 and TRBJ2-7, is DAGVTQSPTHLIKTRGQQVTLRCSPKSGHDTVSWYQQALGQGPQFIFQYYEEEERQRGNFPDRFSGHQFPNYSSELNVNALLLGDSALYLCASSLDLAGAYEQYFGPGTRLTVT.

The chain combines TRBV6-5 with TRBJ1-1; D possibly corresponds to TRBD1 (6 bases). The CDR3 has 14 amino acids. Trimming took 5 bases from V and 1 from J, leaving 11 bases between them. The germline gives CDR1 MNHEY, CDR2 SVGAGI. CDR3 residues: CASSTGTPNTEAFF. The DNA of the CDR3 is TGTGCCAGCAGTACCGGGACACCGAACACTGAAGCTTTCTTT.